One sample yielded the 21 T cell receptor beta chains listed below, sequenced in a study of blood T cell repertoires in COVID-19. Profiled with immunoSEQ multiplex PCR; TCRdb holds only in-frame clones, not every one. The repertoire holds 250,000 to 300,000 clones, with under 90% as singletons. Sequencing used peripheral blood. These receptors originate from a woman in her fifties or sixties with active or convalescent COVID-19.

The rearrangement joins TRBV2 to TRBJ1-1, with 7 bases aligning to TRBD1. The CDR3 spans 11 residues. V shed 7 bases, J shed 7 bases, and the junction held 3 bases outside the gene matches. The V gene's germline CDR1 is SNHLY and CDR2 FYNNEI. CDR3 loop: CASTRTGEAFF. The DNA for the CDR3 is TGTGCCAGCACCAGGACAGGTGAAGCTTTCTTT.

As for this clone: Other DNA sequences of this sample code for an identical CDR3. The CDR3 protein is CASSLGQLNTEAFF. In DNA, the CDR3 is TGTGCCAGCAGCTTAGGACAGCTGAACACTGAAGCTTTCTTT. The V and J genes are TRBV7-2 and TRBJ1-1, with D possibly matching TRBD1 (5 bases). Germline CDR1 and CDR2: SGHTA and FQGNSA. The CDR3 consists of 14 residues. The V gene lost 1 base and the J gene lost 0 bases, with 6 bases spanning the gap. Complete variable domain (other parts from reference TRBV7-2 and TRBJ1-1): GAGVSQSPSNKVTEKGKDVELRCDPISGHTALYWYRQSLGQGLEFLIYFQGNSAPDKSGLPSDRFSAERTGGSVSTLTIQRTQQEDSAVYLCASSLGQLNTEAFFGQGTRLTVV.

The rearrangement links TRBV10-1 to TRBJ1-1; D might be TRBD1 (6 bases). V was cut by 6 bases and J by 4 bases, with 12 bases left in between. The CDR3 runs 13 residues. From germline, CDR1 is WNHNN and CDR2 SYGVQD (reference sequence). CDR3 region: CASSEQGPTEAFF. In nucleotides, the CDR3 is TGCGCCAGCAGCGAACAGGGACCCACTGAAGCTTTCTTT.

This clone was observed a single time. This sequence joins TRBV10-3 and TRBJ1-1, with 9 bases lining up with TRBD1. The CDR3 length is 16 residues. Germline values: CDR1 ENHRY, CDR2 SYGVKD. J lost 0 bases, V lost 10 bases, and 12 bases had no gene match. The CDR3 loop reads CATQGQGPLMNTEAFF. The CDR3 bases are TGTGCCACCCAGGGACAGGGACCCTTAATGAACACTGAAGCTTTCTTT.

V usage is TRBV28 and J usage is TRBJ2-2, with a tentative D call TRBD1 (6 bases). The CDR3 spans 13 residues. Looked up from germline, CDR1 is MDHEN and CDR2 is SYDVKM. Trimming pared 6 bases from V and 6 bases from J, leaving 11 bases between. The CDR3 DNA reads as TGTGCCAGCAGAAAGGGGGAATCCGGGGAGCTGTTTTTT. It codes for CASRKGESGELFF.

This clone was recorded a few times. CDR3 coding DNA: TGTGCCAGCAGTTTCGACAGCTCCCTCGTATATAGCAATCAGCCCCAGCATTTT. Translated, it gives CASSFDSSLVYSNQPQHF. The chain links TRBV6-2 or TRBV6-3 to TRBJ1-5; TRBD1 might be the D (5 bases). The ends were cut back, 4 bases at V and 0 bases at J, with 19 bases in the middle. The V gene's germline CDR1 is MNHEY and CDR2 SVGEGT. The length of the CDR3 is 18 residues.

This rearrangement joins TRBV4-1 to TRBJ2-7; D might be TRBD1 (6 bases). Germline-derived CDR1 and CDR2 are MGHRA and YSYEKL. This CDR3 has 15 amino acids. Trimming left V 0 bases short and J 3 bases short, with 12 bases between. Here the CDR3 DNA reads TGCGCCAGCAGCCAAGAAAAAGGGGGAGTCTACGAGCAGTACTTC. This encodes CASSQEKGGVYEQYF.

The J gene is TRBJ2-5, the V gene TRBV25-1; TRBD2 agrees at 13 bases. Germline values: CDR1 MGHDK, CDR2 SYGVNS. This CDR3 has 18 residues. J lost 4 bases, V lost 4 bases, and 12 bases had no gene match. The CDR3 region is CASSVRLAGGSGGETQYF. The CDR3 coding sequence is TGTGCCAGCAGTGTTCGACTAGCGGGGGGCTCCGGGGGAGAGACCCAGTACTTC.

This chain connects TRBV7-6 to TRBJ1-1; D remains ambiguous. CDR3 length equals 14 residues. Deletions cut 1 base from V and 3 bases from J, with 9 bases between. Germline V gene data show CDR1 as SGHVS and CDR2 as FNYEAQ. The CDR3 sequence: CASSLGAGDTEAFF. CDR3 in DNA: TGTGCCAGCAGCTTAGGGGCGGGAGACACTGAAGCTTTCTTT. Full variable domain (remainder filled in from reference TRBV7-6 and TRBJ1-1): GAGVSQSPRYKVTKRGQDVALRCDPISGHVSLYWYRQALGQGPEFLTYFNYEAQQDKSGLPNDRFSAERPEGSISTLTIQRTEQRDSAMYRCASSLGAGDTEAFFGQGTRLTVV.

The rearrangement links TRBV12-3 or TRBV12-4 to TRBJ1-1; weak D call: TRBD1 (5 bases). CDR3 length equals 11 residues. V lost 4 bases and J 9 bases, leaving 9 bases between the germline ends. The CDR3 DNA is TGTGCCAGCAGTTACGGACATCAAGCTTTCTTT. Translating it yields CASSYGHQAFF.

V usage is TRBV2 and J usage is TRBJ2-7, with D perhaps matching TRBD2 (6 bases). Germline V CDR1 and CDR2: SNHLY, FYNNEI. This CDR3 is 14 amino acids long. V lost 4 bases to trimming and J lost 5 bases, with 15 bases between them. CDR3 sequence: CASSGRAGSDEQYF. DNA for the CDR3: TGTGCCAGCAGTGGGAGGGCGGGGTCGGACGAGCAGTACTTC.

The chain links TRBV7-6 to TRBJ2-1; TRBD2 matches at 10 bases. The CDR3 extends over 18 amino acids. Germline V gives CDR1 SGHVS, CDR2 FNYEAQ. Trimming at V came to 6 bases and at J to 2 bases, leaving 13 bases not matched to a gene. In DNA, the CDR3 is TGTGCCAGCAGTCACCTGATCGGACTAGCGGTTCCCTACAATGAGCAGTTCTTC. Translated: CASSHLIGLAVPYNEQFF.

This sequence joins TRBV7-9 and TRBJ2-1, with 8 bases aligning to TRBD2. The CDR3 covers 16 residues. Trimming cost V 3 bases and J 8 bases; bases outside gene matches: 12. CDR1 is SEHNR, CDR2 FQNEAQ, per germline (reference sequence). CDR3 residues: CASSFLTGGLIDEQFF. The CDR3 nucleotides read TGTGCCAGCAGCTTCTTGACGGGGGGGCTTATTGATGAGCAGTTCTTC.

The rearrangement joins TRBV27 to TRBJ2-5, with TRBD2 matching over 10 bases. CDR3 length equals 14 residues. Per the germline V gene, CDR1 is MNHEY and CDR2 is SMNVEV (reference sequence). V dropped 5 bases and J dropped 5; count of bases not matched to a gene: 5. The CDR3 sequence: CASSLAGARETQYF. The CDR3 DNA reads TGTGCCAGCAGTCTAGCGGGGGCTCGGGAGACCCAGTACTTC.

V gene TRBV3-1 (or the pseudogene TRBV3-2) combines with J gene TRBJ2-1, with 9 bases lining up with TRBD2. The CDR3 has 17 residues. Germline CDR1 LGHDT, CDR2 YNNKEL (reference sequence). V lost 4 bases to trimming and J lost 8 bases; unmatched junction nucleotides: 15. The CDR3 DNA reads TGTGCCAGCAGCCCCCGTCGAGGCGGGGGGGCATGGGATGAGCAGTTCTTC. Protein: CASSPRRGGGAWDEQFF.

The gene calls are TRBV5-1 and TRBJ1-2, with D unclear. The germline V gene has CDR1 SGHRS and CDR2 YFSETQ. The ends were cut back, 2 bases at V and 2 bases at J, with 16 bases in the middle. The CDR3 sequence is 16 residues long. CDR3: CASSLRARVHNYGYTF. The CDR3, as DNA: TGCGCCAGCAGCTTAAGAGCCCGGGTCCACAACTATGGCTACACCTTC.

The chain is built from TRBV7-9 and TRBJ2-2; 7 positions match TRBD1. With 5 bases clipped from V and 2 bases from J, the junction kept 5 bases outside the gene matches. The germline V gene encodes CDR1 SEHNR and CDR2 FQNEAQ (reference sequence). This CDR3 has 15 amino acids. CDR3 bases: TGTGCCAGCAGCCCCGGGACAGCCAACACCGGGGAGCTGTTTTTT. Residues: CASSPGTANTGELFF.

The genes are TRBV10-1 and TRBJ2-7; 7 nucleotides line up with TRBD1. The germline V gene has CDR1 WNHNN and CDR2 SYGVQD (reference sequence). With V trimmed by 2 bases and J by 3 bases, 7 bases remained unmatched. The CDR3 sequence is 15 residues long. The CDR3: CASSETPTGHYEQYF. For the CDR3, the DNA is TGCGCCAGCAGTGAGACGCCGACAGGGCACTACGAGCAGTACTTC.

V gene TRBV7-2 combines with J gene TRBJ2-2, with D perhaps TRBD2 (5 bases). V was cut by 5 bases and J by 3 bases, with 13 bases left in between. Germline assignment: CDR1 SGHTA and CDR2 FQGNSA. CDR3 length equals 15 residues. The CDR3 loop is CASSLRTGYTGELFF. CDR3 nucleotides: TGTGCCAGCAGCCTACGGACTGGTTACACCGGGGAGCTGTTTTTT.

The CDR3 is CASSVLAGGKETQYF. The CDR3 coding sequence is TGTGCCAGCAGTGTACTAGCGGGGGGGAAAGAGACCCAGTACTTC. The gene calls are TRBV6-1 and TRBJ2-5, with 13 bases fitting TRBD2. Trimming at V came to 4 bases and at J to 3 bases, leaving 2 bases not matched to a gene. Germline CDR1 MNHNS, CDR2 SASEGT. This CDR3 region has 15 residues.

This clone has just one count. The rearrangement joins TRBV6-5 to TRBJ1-6, with 10 positions matching TRBD1. Germline CDR1 and CDR2: MNHEY and SVGAGI. CDR3 length: 16 residues. V shed 2 bases, J shed 9 bases, and the junction held 7 bases outside the gene matches. CDR3 sequence reads: CASSYTLTGGSSPLHF. The CDR3 DNA follows: TGTGCCAGCAGTTACACCCTGACAGGGGGCAGTTCACCCCTCCACTTT.